The source of this TCR beta chain is a study of Tregs in tolerant kidney transplant recipients. Method: immunoSEQ multiplex PCR; TCRdb's copy keeps in-frame clones and lacks some. The data show about 88,000 clones, 85% to 95% seen once. Germline V gene data show CDR1 as LNHDA and CDR2 as SQIVND (reference sequence). V trimming: 1 base; J trimming: 8 bases; junction bases outside the gene matches: 12. CDR3 size: 17 residues. This clone showed up just once. The material sequenced was CD8+ T cells from blood. V gene TRBV19 combines with J gene TRBJ2-2, with 8 bases fitting TRBD2. The origin of this receptor is a human donor in good health. The CDR3 is CASSIAGGGFGGGELFF. As DNA, the CDR3 is TGTGCCAGTAGTATAGCCGGCGGGGGGTTCGGAGGAGGGGAGCTGTTTTTT. The variable domain in full, completed from reference TRBV19 and TRBJ2-2, reads DGGITQSPKYLFRKEGQNVTLSCEQNLNHDAMYWYRQDPGQGLRLIYYSQIVNDFQKGDIAEGYSVSREKKESFPLTVTSAQKNPTAFYLCASSIAGGGFGGGELFFGEGSRLTVL.